This T cell receptor beta chain was captured in a study of blood T cell repertoires in COVID-19. Study background: The United States, Italy and Spain supplied acute and convalescent COVID-19 samples. From T cells, B-cell-depleted T cells, or PBMCs came the material, which was cDNA or gDNA.

Germline V gives CDR1 LGHNA, CDR2 YSLEER. The CDR3 is 14 residues long. V was shortened by 0 bases and J by 11 bases, with 11 bases between the two germline ends. Original processing methods: Counts of nucleated cells, estimated from reference gene primer amplification, were obtained. Assay: immunoSEQ multiplex PCR; the TCRdb copy retains only in-frame clones and omits some. For V, J and clone size, that table is used; D and trimming come from the DNA. This repertoire shows roughly 65,000 clones, approximately 80% found once; its top ten account for about 25%. The TCR comes from a human donor in a cohort sampled during active COVID-19. The sequenced material came from peripheral blood. The V and J genes are TRBV4-3 and TRBJ1-6; no clear D. The CDR3 DNA reads as TGCGCCAGCAGCCAAGATCCGTTTACACCACCCCTCCACTTT. Its translation: CASSQDPFTPPLHF.